The source of this T cell receptor beta chain is a study of CD8+CD57+ T cells in acquired aplastic anemia. The wider study: DNA per sorted CD4+ or CD8+ sample ranged roughly 0.17 to 27.4 ug, averaging around 3.1 ug.

With regard to this clonotype: The antigen remains unidentified.

The CDR3 length is 14 residues. The germline V and J ends were trimmed by 5 bases and 3 bases, with 13 bases remaining between them. In germline, CDR1 is SGHNT, CDR2 YYREEE (reference sequence). Patients picked for sequencing had shown CD8+CD57+ cell expansion detected by flow cytometry. The cohort consisted entirely of patients having severe acquired aplastic anemia. Notes on the study in general: Some 29 CD8+ CDR3 sequences were shared between patients and controls.

TCR beta VDJ and CDR3 profiling used genomic DNA as template. Via MiXCR, TCRdb re-called the reads, giving one row per CDR3 protein. The repertoire consists of about 200,000 distinct CDR3 sequences, with roughly 50% occurring once and the leading ten covering about 20%. What was sequenced was sorted CD4+, CD8+, or CD8+CD57+ T cells (not recorded which) from PBMCs. The V gene is TRBV5-4, the J gene TRBJ2-3, with a weak D call TRBD2 (5 bases). The source is a human donor with aplastic anemia. In DNA, the CDR3 is TGTGCCAGCAGGGAGAGGGCAGGTACAGATACGCAGTATTTT. Protein sequence: CASRERAGTDTQYF.